These 19 T cell receptor beta chains originate from one sample sequenced in a study of T cells in tuberculosis. Using immunoSEQ multiplex PCR, the repertoire was profiled, and TCRdb retains in-frame clones only, with some absent. The table has tens of thousands of clones, over 85% seen once. Material for sequencing was PBMCs. The receptors derive from a donor between 10 and 35 years old with latent tuberculosis or without tuberculosis infection.

The chain uses TRBV6-5 and TRBJ2-6; 8 nucleotides line up with TRBD2. V was clipped by 4 bases and J by 0 bases; unmatched bases: 2. Germline V gene data show CDR1 as MNHEY and CDR2 as SVGAGI. The CDR3 has 16 amino acids. The CDR3: CASSFAGGSGANVLTF. CDR3 DNA: TGTGCCAGCAGTTTTGCGGGAGGCTCTGGGGCCAACGTCCTGACTTTC.

The rearrangement uses TRBV19 and TRBJ2-4; tentatively, D is TRBD2 (6 bases). The CDR3 spans 14 residues. Germline CDR1 and CDR2: LNHDA and SQIVND (reference sequence). With 5 bases removed from V and 2 bases from J, the gap between germline ends came to 10 bases. CDR3 protein: CASSWGRTKNIQYF. CDR3 DNA: TGTGCCAGTAGTTGGGGGAGGACCAAAAACATTCAGTACTTC.

CDR3 coding DNA: TGTGCCAGCAGCGTAGACGTAGGTGGCGGGTACGAGCAGTACTTC. As protein: CASSVDVGGGYEQYF. The V and J genes are TRBV9 and TRBJ2-7, with TRBD2 as a possible D gene (5 bases). Germline lookup yields CDR1 SGDLS and CDR2 YYNGEE. This CDR3 comprises 15 residues. Between the trimmed V and J ends, which lost 0 bases and 4 bases, there was a span of 14 bases.

The chain uses TRBV21-1 and TRBJ1-2; the table's D call, TRBD1, has no DNA check behind it. TRBV21-1 is a pseudogene locus. This CDR3 contains 18 residues. CDR3 loop: CASSKLHGTGVPNYGYTF. The CDR3 region has the DNA TGTGCCAGCAGCAAACTACACGGGACAGGGGTCCCTAACTATGGCTACACCTTC.

CDR3 region: CASGGQHYTEAFF. In nucleotides, the CDR3 is TGTGCCAGCGGTGGACAACATTACACTGAAGCTTTCTTT. The chain recombines TRBV2 with TRBJ1-1; D possibly corresponds to TRBD1 (5 bases). Germline V gene data show CDR1 as SNHLY and CDR2 as FYNNEI. V was cut by 8 bases and J by 3 bases, with 13 bases left in between. This CDR3 comprises 13 residues.

This chain links TRBV11-3 with TRBJ2-3, with a possible D match to TRBD1 (6 bases). V shed 0 bases and J shed 9 bases, with 10 bases lying between them. Germline CDR1 and CDR2: SGHNT and YENEEA. The CDR3 loop spans 13 amino acids. The CDR3 coding sequence is TGTGCCAGCAGCTTAGAGGACAGTTCCACGCAGTATTTT. The encoded protein is CASSLEDSSTQYF.

This clone occurred once. The V and J genes are TRBV9 and TRBJ2-7, with D unclear. This CDR3 region has 14 residues. Germline loops: CDR1 SGDLS, CDR2 YYNGEE. Trimming stripped 1 base from V and 0 bases from J, with 8 bases between. CDR3 amino acids: CASSVQESSYEQYF. In DNA, the CDR3 is TGTGCCAGCAGCGTACAAGAGAGCTCCTACGAGCAGTACTTC. Drawing the rest from reference TRBV9 and TRBJ2-7, the complete variable domain is DSGVTQTPKHLITATGQRVTLRCSPRSGDLSVYWYQQSLDQGLQFLIQYYNGEERAKGNILERFSAQQFPDLHSELNLSSLELGDSALYFCASSVQESSYEQYFGPGTRLTVT.

V and J are TRBV9 and TRBJ1-6; no firm D call. Germline V gene lookup returns CDR1 SGDLS and CDR2 YYNGEE. The CDR3 loop spans 17 amino acids. The germline V and J ends were trimmed by 0 bases and 7 bases, with 17 bases remaining between them. CDR3 in DNA: TGTGCCAGCAGCGTAGCCCCGGCGATGGGCTACAATTCACCCCTCCACTTT. Its translation: CASSVAPAMGYNSPLHF. The entire variable domain, with the rest obtained from reference TRBV9 and TRBJ1-6, is as follows: DSGVTQTPKHLITATGQRVTLRCSPRSGDLSVYWYQQSLDQGLQFLIQYYNGEERAKGNILERFSAQQFPDLHSELNLSSLELGDSALYFCASSVAPAMGYNSPLHFGNGTRLTVT.

V usage is TRBV30 and J usage is TRBJ1-2; 7 bases align to TRBD1. Per the germline V gene, CDR1 is GTSNPN and CDR2 is SVGIG (reference sequence). The CDR3 consists of 14 residues. The trim removed 3 bases at V and 2 bases at J, leaving 6 bases unmatched. This chain's CDR3 is CAWRQKGANYGYTF. CDR3 bases: TGTGCCTGGAGGCAAAAGGGGGCAAACTATGGCTACACCTTC.

The chain joins TRBV6-5 to TRBJ2-2, with a weak D call TRBD2 (6 bases). Looked up from germline, CDR1 is MNHEY and CDR2 is SVGAGI. V lost 6 bases and J 7 bases, leaving 15 bases between the germline ends. This CDR3 is built from 14 residues. DNA of the CDR3: TGTGCCAGCAGACCTGGGGGAGGAAACGGGGAGCTGTTTTTT. This translates into CASRPGGGNGELFF.

The chain is built from TRBV30 and TRBJ1-2; 7 bases agree with TRBD1. The CDR3 covers 12 residues. J gave up 6 bases and V 2 bases, and 3 bases lay outside the gene matches. Germline V gene lookup returns CDR1 GTSNPN and CDR2 SVGIG (reference sequence). The CDR3 DNA sequence: TGTGCCTGGAGTTTTACAGGGGATGGCTACACCTTC. The encoded protein is CAWSFTGDGYTF.

This rearrangement joins TRBV7-6 to TRBJ2-7; TRBD1 matches at 7 bases. The CDR3 runs 16 residues. Germline trimming cut 3 bases from V and 2 bases from J; bases unmatched to any gene: 10. CDR1 and CDR2 from the germline V gene are SGHVS and FNYEAQ. CDR3 in amino acids: CASSLGRQGVPYEQYF. CDR3 DNA sequence: TGTGCCAGCAGCTTGGGGAGACAGGGAGTGCCCTACGAGCAGTACTTC.

The gene calls are TRBV6-5 and TRBJ1-1; D uncertain. V lost 0 bases, J lost 0 bases, and 8 bases lay in between. CDR3 length: 15 residues. Germline values: CDR1 MNHEY, CDR2 SVGAGI. The chain's CDR3 is CASSYSIQLNTEAFF. CDR3 nucleotides: TGTGCCAGCAGTTACTCGATTCAGTTGAACACTGAAGCTTTCTTT.

This chain connects TRBV4-1 to TRBJ1-5, with D possibly being TRBD1 (5 bases). Trimming shortened V by 1 base and J by 7 bases, and 35 bases separated the two germline ends. The CDR3 sequence is 22 residues long. Germline loops: CDR1 MGHRA, CDR2 YSYEKL. CDR3 coding DNA: TGCGCCAGCAGCCAAGTCGGGCACATAAGCACGATAACGGCAGGGAGCGGGCAGCCCCAGCATTTT. Its protein product is CASSQVGHISTITAGSGQPQHF.

The chain combines TRBV6-5 with TRBJ2-1, with 7 bases lining up with TRBD1. J was trimmed by 4 bases and V by 6 bases; bases with no gene match: 6. CDR3 size: 14 residues. Germline V gene data show CDR1 as MNHEY and CDR2 as SVGAGI. The CDR3 here is CASSPGQFYNEQFF. In DNA form, the CDR3 reads TGTGCCAGCAGCCCGGGACAGTTTTACAATGAGCAGTTCTTC.

This rearrangement joins TRBV7-9 to TRBJ1-2; the match to TRBD1 covers 7 bases. J lost 7 bases, V lost 6 bases, and 5 bases had no gene match. Germline V gene lookup returns CDR1 SEHNR and CDR2 FQNEAQ (reference sequence). This CDR3 is built from 12 residues. The CDR3: CASRLNRGGYTF. The CDR3 DNA follows: TGTGCCAGCAGACTAAACAGGGGTGGCTACACCTTC.

The chain couples TRBV9 to TRBJ1-2; D ambiguous. The CDR3 is made up of 14 amino acids. Germline V gene sequence: CDR1 SGDLS, CDR2 YYNGEE. Trimming removed 0 bases at V and 8 bases at J, with 14 bases between. CDR3 protein: CASSVATDYGGYTF. DNA for the CDR3: TGTGCCAGCAGCGTAGCTACGGACTACGGGGGCTACACCTTC.

This chain links TRBV7-3 with TRBJ2-3; the D gene is possibly TRBD2 (6 bases). V was cut by 5 bases and J by 2 bases, with 17 bases left in between. The CDR3 totals 16 residues. Germline V gene data show CDR1 as SGHTA and CDR2 as FQGTGA. CDR3 region: CASSPNPRGNTDTQYF. Here the CDR3 DNA reads TGTGCCAGCAGCCCAAACCCCCGGGGGAACACAGATACGCAGTATTTT.

The chain combines TRBV2 with TRBJ1-1; 9 bases agree with TRBD1. Trimming at V came to 11 bases and at J to 1 base, leaving 5 bases not matched to a gene. CDR1 and CDR2 (germline): SNHLY, FYNNEI. CDR3 length: 13 amino acids. The CDR3 sequence is CAGGTGKNTEAFF. CDR3 DNA sequence: TGTGCCGGGGGGACAGGGAAGAACACTGAAGCTTTCTTT.